This T cell receptor (beta chain) stems from a study of T cell repertoires in cytomegalovirus infection. Study-level information: Recently identified HLA-C-restricted CMV epitopes were used, and well-studied HLA-B-restricted CMV epitopes were used as well. Public TCR beta signatures provided an indication of both CMV infection and a matching HLA type. Overall study findings and caveats: The cumulative frequency of public TCR beta families distinguished individuals who carried CMV together with the relevant HLA. The ex vivo response showed dominance by HLA-C-restricted CMV-specific TCR beta clonotypes.

From the reads, TCRdb called clonotypes with MiXCR, one entry per CDR3 protein. The sample contains 830,000 or so distinct CDR3 sequences, 32% of which appear only once. The CDR3 runs 18 residues. The germline V gene encodes CDR1 SNHLY and CDR2 FYNNEI. Trimming removed 6 bases at V and 5 bases at J, with 28 bases between. Regarding this clonotype: No antigen is known for it.

The source was cultured CD8+ T cells from PBMCs, collected from culture after CMV antigen stimulation. The receptor was derived from a human donor in good health (CMV status not recorded). Some clones in this sample may be carry-over from other donors' samples. This chain uses TRBV2 with TRBJ2-5; D uncertain. The CDR3 reads CASSYSPSHPEFVETQYF. The CDR3 bases are TGTGCCAGCAGCTACTCACCCTCACACCCTGAATTCGTGGAGACCCAGTACTTC. Looking up the rest from reference TRBV2 and TRBJ2-5 gives the full variable domain: EPEVTQTPSHQVTQMGQEVILRCVPISNHLYFYWYRQILGQKVEFLVSFYNNEISEKSEIFDDQFSVERPDGSNFTLKIRSTKLEDSAMYFCASSYSPSHPEFVETQYFGPGTRLLVL.